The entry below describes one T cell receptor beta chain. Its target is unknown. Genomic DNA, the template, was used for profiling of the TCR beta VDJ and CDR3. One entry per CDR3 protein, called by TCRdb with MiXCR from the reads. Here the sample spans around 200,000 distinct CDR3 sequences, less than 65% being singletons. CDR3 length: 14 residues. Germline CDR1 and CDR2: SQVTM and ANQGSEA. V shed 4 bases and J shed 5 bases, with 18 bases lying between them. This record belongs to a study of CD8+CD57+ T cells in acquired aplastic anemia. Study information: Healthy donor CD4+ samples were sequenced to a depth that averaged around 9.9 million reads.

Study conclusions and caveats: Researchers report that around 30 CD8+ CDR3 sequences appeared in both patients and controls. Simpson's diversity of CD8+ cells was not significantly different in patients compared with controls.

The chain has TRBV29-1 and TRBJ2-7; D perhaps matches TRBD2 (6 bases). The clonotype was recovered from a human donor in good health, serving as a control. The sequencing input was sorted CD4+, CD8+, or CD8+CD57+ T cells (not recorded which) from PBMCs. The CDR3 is CSVGGTPFGDEQYF. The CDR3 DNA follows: TGCAGCGTTGGTGGGACTCCCTTTGGGGACGAGCAGTACTTC.